A selection of T cell receptor beta chains follows, all from one sample in a study of graft-versus-host responses after intestinal transplantation. Data came from immunoSEQ multiplex PCR; TCRdb stores just in-frame clones and leaves some out. The sample records about 14,000 clones, around a third being singletons. The sequencing here drew on alloreactive CD8+ T cells from a mixed lymphocyte reaction culture, taken before intestinal transplant. The source is a human patient who received an intestinal transplant. Each CDR3 is given with its conserved first and last residue. Each record gives: J gene, V gene, clone size, D gene, CDR3 DNA, CDR3 protein. D genes are given only for firm matches. Size values are once, few and many counts, or a class for expanded clones, and some rows have none.

TRBJ1-2	TRBV7-9	-	-	TGTGCCAGCAGCCCAGGAATAGGTGACTATGGCTACACCTTC	CASSPGIGDYGYTF
TRBJ2-7	TRBV7-2	-	-	TGTGCCAGCAGCTTAGCAGGAGGTTCGTTGAGCGAGCAGTACTTC	CASSLAGGSLSEQYF
TRBJ1-1	TRBV4-3	-	TRBD1	TGCGCCAGCAGCCAAGACAGGGGGCTGGGCACTGAAGCTTTCTTT	CASSQDRGLGTEAFF
TRBJ2-7	TRBV11-2	-	-	TGTGCCAGCAGCCCCCCCCTTGGGCTAGCCTCCTACGAGCAGTACTTC	CASSPPLGLASYEQYF
TRBJ2-7	TRBV2	few	TRBD1	TGTGCCAGCAGGTCGACAGGGGGATCCTACGAGCAGTACTTC	CASRSTGGSYEQYF
TRBJ1-2	TRBV4-3	-	-	TGCGCCAGCAGCAAACAGTCCGGCTATGGCTACACCTTC	CASSKQSGYGYTF
TRBJ1-1	TRBV30	-	TRBD1	TGTGCCTGGAGCATCATGACAGGGGCTGGCACTGAAGCTTTCTTT	CAWSIMTGAGTEAFF
TRBJ2-7	TRBV5-3	medium-sized	TRBD2	TGTGCCAGAAGCTTCCGGGGGGGACTTTCCTACGAGCAGTACTTC	CARSFRGGLSYEQYF
TRBJ2-1	TRBV27	-	TRBD2	TGTGCCAGCAGTCCGACCCTAGCGGGGGCTTCCCCCACTTGGCTCTACAATGAGCAGTTCTTC	CASSPTLAGASPTWLYNEQFF
TRBJ2-7	TRBV2	few	-	TGTGCCAGCAGTGACACCTACTCCTACGAGCAGTACTTC	CASSDTYSYEQYF
TRBJ2-1	TRBV27	few	-	TGTGCCAGCAGTTTAGGGCTTCCGGTCGATGAGCAGTTCTTC	CASSLGLPVDEQFF
TRBJ1-4	TRBV19	-	-	TGTGCCAGTAGTCGTTGGGGACTGGACGAAAAACTGTTTTTT	CASSRWGLDEKLFF
TRBJ2-1	TRBV7-2	-	TRBD2	TGTGCCAGCAGCTTAGCAAGCGGGGATTACAATGAGCAGTTCTTC	CASSLASGDYNEQFF
TRBJ2-7	TRBV11-2	-	-	TGTGCCAGCAGCCTCGGCCAGGCGACCTACGAGCAGTACTTC	CASSLGQATYEQYF
TRBJ2-1	TRBV19	-	TRBD2	TGTGCCAGTAGTGACCGGACTAGCGGGTTTGGCAATGAGCAGTTCTTC	CASSDRTSGFGNEQFF
TRBJ2-7	TRBV11-2	few	-	TGTGCCAGCAGCTTAGGCGTCTCGGGTTACGAGCAGTACTTC	CASSLGVSGYEQYF